One and the same sample provided the 21 T cell receptor beta chains below, sequenced in a study of T cell repertoires in cytomegalovirus infection. TCRdb re-analysed the reads in MiXCR, keeping a single row per CDR3 protein. The table has over 95,000 distinct CDR3 sequences, around 30% seen once; the top ten hold 41%. Their antigens are not known. This specimen was CD8+ T cells from cultured PBMCs, taken from culture after CMV antigen stimulation. These receptors originate from a human donor in good health (CMV status not recorded). Some clones in this sample may be carry-over from other donors' samples.

In its sample, this clonotype was seen many times. J is TRBJ1-6 and V is TRBV5-6; D possibly corresponds to TRBD1 (6 bases). CDR3 length equals 16 residues. V lost 4 bases, J lost 5 bases, and 16 bases lay in between. Germline loops: CDR1 SGHDT, CDR2 YYEEEE. The CDR3 DNA sequence: TGTGCCAGCAGCCCGATCCGGGACACCCATAATTCACCCCTCCACTTT. Protein: CASSPIRDTHNSPLHF.

Ten or more counts support this clonotype. J is TRBJ1-1 and V is TRBV7-2, with 8 bases fitting TRBD1. The CDR3 is 15 amino acids. V lost 1 base and J lost 5; bases outside the gene matches: 6. In germline, CDR1 is SGHTA, CDR2 FQGNSA. The CDR3 here is CASSLGGRGRTEAFF. The CDR3 DNA follows: TGTGCCAGCAGCTTAGGAGGCAGGGGGCGAACTGAAGCTTTCTTT.

This chain joins TRBV7-4 and TRBJ2-1; the D is unclear. Germline V CDR1 and CDR2: SGHVT, SQSDAQ. This CDR3 comprises 15 residues. V lost 2 bases, J lost 0 bases, and 8 bases lay in between. The CDR3 DNA follows: TGTGCCAGCAGCTTACCGGAGAGCTCCTACAATGAGCAGTTCTTC. Residues: CASSLPESSYNEQFF.

This clonotype has just a few counts. The chain uses TRBV6-1 and TRBJ2-7, with D perhaps TRBD2 (7 bases). V lost 0 bases and J 2 bases, leaving 14 bases between the germline ends. Per the germline V gene, CDR1 is MNHNS and CDR2 is SASEGT. The length of the CDR3 is 16 residues. CDR3 sequence reads: CASSEASGGATYEQYF. The CDR3 coding sequence is TGTGCCAGCAGTGAAGCATCTGGGGGGGCCACCTACGAGCAGTACTTC.

The chain has TRBV6-5 and TRBJ2-7, with D tentatively TRBD1 (5 bases). The CDR3 extends over 13 amino acids. Germline values: CDR1 MNHEY, CDR2 SVGAGI. V was trimmed by 4 bases and J by 2 bases, leaving 9 bases between them. The CDR3 nucleotides are TGTGCCAGCAGTTCGGTCAGGGCCTACGAGCAGTACTTC. Translation gives CASSSVRAYEQYF.

The chain is built from TRBV18 and TRBJ1-5; unclear D gene. The CDR3 extends over 17 amino acids. The germline V gene encodes CDR1 KGHSH and CDR2 LQKENI. V dropped 2 bases and J dropped 3 bases, with 17 bases sitting between them. The CDR3 bases are TGTGCCAGCTCACCATGGCCGACCCACCTAGCCAATCAGCCCCAGCATTTT. Translating gives CASSPWPTHLANQPQHF. The full variable domain, with the rest looked up from reference TRBV18 and TRBJ1-5, is NAGVMQNPRHLVRRRGQEARLRCSPMKGHSHVYWYRQLPEEGLKFMVYLQKENIIDESGMPKERFSAEFPKEGPSILRIQQVVRGDSAAYFCASSPWPTHLANQPQHFGDGTRLSIL.

V usage is TRBV7-3 and J usage is TRBJ1-6, with 7 bases matching TRBD1. CDR1 is SGHTA and CDR2 is FQGTGA in the germline V gene. The V and J ends lost 5 bases and 11 bases, in that order; junction bases with no gene match: 9. The CDR3 extends over 14 amino acids. DNA for the CDR3: TGTGCCAGCAGCCTAGCCCCGACAGGGCCACCCCTCCACTTT. Its protein is CASSLAPTGPPLHF.

This clonotype was seen many times. The J gene is TRBJ1-1, the V gene TRBV12-3 or TRBV12-4; 8 positions match TRBD1. The V gene end was trimmed by 4 bases and the J gene end by 1 base; junction bases not matched to a gene: 8. The CDR3 spans 16 residues. CDR3 in DNA: TGTGCCAGCAGTTCGTCCGGGACAGGTTGGAACACTGAAGCTTTCTTT. Translation: CASSSSGTGWNTEAFF.

This clonotype has ten or more counts. V usage is TRBV27 and J usage is TRBJ2-7; no clear D. Trimming shortened V by 0 bases and J by 1 base, and 7 bases separated the two germline ends. The CDR3 runs to 14 residues. Germline CDR1 MNHEY, CDR2 SMNVEV (reference sequence). The CDR3, as DNA: TGTGCCAGCAGTTTATCCCTTTATTCCTACGAGCAGTACTTC. Translation: CASSLSLYSYEQYF.

This clonotype was seen a handful of times. This chain links TRBV24-1 with TRBJ1-5; the match to TRBD1 covers 8 bases. With 6 bases clipped from V and 6 bases from J, the junction kept 3 bases outside the gene matches. Germline V CDR1 and CDR2: KGHDR, SFDVKD. This CDR3 has 13 amino acids. DNA for the CDR3: TGTGCCACCAGTCCAGGGGGCGGTCAGCCCCAGCATTTT. This codes for CATSPGGGQPQHF.

This clonotype was recorded at least ten times. J is TRBJ2-1 and V is TRBV7-6; no clear D gene. Germline V CDR1 and CDR2: SGHVS, FNYEAQ. This CDR3 is built from 14 residues. Trimming shortened V by 1 base and J by 7 bases, and 11 bases separated the two germline ends. CDR3 region: CASSLVDLTNEQFF. As DNA, the CDR3 is TGTGCCAGCAGCTTAGTAGACCTTACTAATGAGCAGTTCTTC.

This clonotype has more than one count but fewer than ten. The chain is built from TRBV12-3 or TRBV12-4 and TRBJ2-2; the D is unclear. Between the trimmed V and J ends, which lost 6 bases and 7 bases, there was a span of 12 bases. The CDR3 is 13 residues long. The CDR3 DNA reads TGTGCCAGCAGCCTCCGGGCGGTCGGGGAGCTGTTTTTT. Amino acids: CASSLRAVGELFF.

The chain employs TRBV7-9 and TRBJ2-1, with 11 bases that match TRBD2. Germline V gene sequence: CDR1 SEHNR, CDR2 FQNEAQ (reference sequence). The J segment lost 7 bases and the V segment lost 5 bases, leaving 10 bases of the junction unmatched. The CDR3 contains 16 residues. The CDR3 DNA reads as TGTGCCAGCAGCGGTAGCGGGGGGGCCAAGAAGAATGAGCAGTTCTTC. Amino acid sequence: CASSGSGGAKKNEQFF.

The chain joins TRBV20-1 to TRBJ1-1; TRBD1 might be the D (5 bases). The germline V and J ends were trimmed by 6 bases and 0 bases, with 11 bases remaining between them. Germline CDR1 reads DFQATT; CDR2 reads SNEGSKA (reference sequence). The CDR3 sequence is 13 residues long. In DNA, the CDR3 is TGCAGTGCGTGGGACGGTTTGAACACTGAAGCTTTCTTT. It codes for CSAWDGLNTEAFF.

The table lists this clonotype with a few counts. The V and J genes are TRBV6-8 and TRBJ1-4; the D gene is possibly TRBD1 (6 bases). Looked up from germline, CDR1 is MNHGY and CDR2 is SAAAGT. V lost 5 bases, J lost 2 bases, and 21 bases lay in between. CDR3 length: 18 amino acids. The CDR3 loop is CASSGVRQGRKTNEKLFF. CDR3 nucleotides: TGTGCCAGCAGTGGAGTACGGCAGGGGAGGAAGACTAATGAAAAACTGTTTTTT.

A note on this clonotype: A much larger clone differs from this one at a single base, so this may be a read error. The chain has TRBV7-6 and TRBJ1-4, with TRBD1 matching over 7 bases. J lost 3 bases, V lost 5 bases, and 9 bases had no gene match. The CDR3 has 16 residues. Germline assignment: CDR1 SGHVS and CDR2 FNYEAQ. CDR3 sequence: CASSPKGRGSNEKLFF. The CDR3 DNA follows: TGTGCCAGCAGCCCTAAGGGCAGGGGGTCTAATGAAAAACTGTTTTTT.

This chain connects TRBV27 to TRBJ1-2; TRBD1 is a possible D gene (6 bases). CDR3 length equals 13 residues. Trimming left V 3 bases short and J 3 bases short, with 8 bases between. Germline V gene sequence: CDR1 MNHEY, CDR2 SMNVEV (reference sequence). CDR3 nucleotide sequence: TGTGCCAGCAGTTTGAGGGGGGACTATGGCTACACCTTC. It is translated as CASSLRGDYGYTF.

In its sample, this clonotype was seen many times. The chain employs TRBV5-4 and TRBJ1-1; D not certain. The ends were cut back, 0 bases at V and 1 base at J, with 10 bases in the middle. CDR3 length equals 15 residues. Germline-derived CDR1 and CDR2 are SGHNT and YYREEE (reference sequence). CDR3 region: CASSLDYHWNTEAFF. Written as DNA, the CDR3 is TGTGCCAGCAGCTTGGACTACCATTGGAACACTGAAGCTTTCTTT.

This CDR3 is CASSLNQVNTEAFF. DNA of the CDR3: TGTGCCAGCAGCCTTAATCAAGTGAACACTGAAGCTTTCTTT. The chain employs TRBV11-2 and TRBJ1-1; D uncertain. With 5 bases removed from V and 0 bases from J, the gap between germline ends came to 10 bases. CDR3 length: 14 residues. Per germline, CDR1 SGHAT and CDR2 FQNNGV.

The chain uses TRBV28 and TRBJ1-2; 7 bases line up with TRBD1. Losses at the gene ends were 5 bases for V and 2 bases for J; bases not matched to a gene: 29. Germline V lookup: CDR1 MDHEN, CDR2 SYDVKM. CDR3 length equals 22 residues. CDR3 sequence reads: CASSLEYGTVGDPRPLNYGYTF. The CDR3 DNA is TGTGCCAGCAGTCTAGAGTACGGGACAGTTGGTGACCCCCGTCCTTTAAACTATGGCTACACCTTC.

The rearrangement uses TRBV4-1 and TRBJ1-1; D is unclear. This CDR3 comprises 15 residues. Per germline, CDR1 MGHRA and CDR2 YSYEKL. Trimming removed 3 bases from V and 1 base from J, with 12 bases in between. The CDR3 DNA reads as TGCGCCAGCAGCCACCCCGGATCAGGGAACACTGAAGCTTTCTTT. As protein: CASSHPGSGNTEAFF.